The table lists the clone carrying this T cell receptor beta chain with many counts. Germline-derived CDR1 and CDR2 are MNHNS and SASEGT. Trimming pared 6 bases from V and 0 bases from J, leaving 11 bases between. The CDR3 is made up of 14 amino acids. From RNA transcripts, TCR beta CDR3 regions were amplified. A set of HTBI primers served as the primers for a first-round RT-PCR of the TCR CDR3. TCRdb passed the multiplex PCR reads through MiXCR, listing each CDR3 protein once. The sample includes about 350,000 distinct CDR3 sequences, roughly 14% of them seen just once. This sample was taken from a study of T cells in Graves' hyperthyroidism and ophthalmopathy. Graves' hyperthyroidism was deemed stable absent ophthalmopathy progression within 18 months. PBMCs were obtained from 9 to 10 ml fresh peripheral blood.

The sequence derives from a woman younger than 45 with Graves' hyperthyroidism. The sequenced sample consisted of blood. The chain employs TRBV6-1 and TRBJ1-1, with D unresolved. The CDR3 bases are TGTGCCAGCAGCCGACTGAGAATGAACACTGAAGCTTTCTTT. It yields the protein CASSRLRMNTEAFF.